Shown below are 28 T cell receptor beta chains from a single sample sequenced in a study of blood T cell repertoires in COVID-19. Profiled with immunoSEQ multiplex PCR; TCRdb holds only in-frame clones, not every one. The top ten hold 7.1% of the sample, which has about 240,000 clones, more than 85% seen once. Sequenced: peripheral blood. The receptors stem from a woman aged 70-85 years with active or convalescent COVID-19.

CDR3 residues: CASSDRDRLSYEQYF. CDR3 DNA: TGTGCCAGCAGTGACCGGGACAGACTCTCCTACGAGCAGTACTTC. This chain links TRBV6-2 or TRBV6-3 with TRBJ2-7, with TRBD1 matching over 7 bases. V shed 5 bases, J shed 0 bases, and the junction held 7 bases outside the gene matches. The CDR3 is 15 residues long. Looked up from germline, CDR1 is MNHEY and CDR2 is SVGEGT.

The CDR3: CATSVKGRPYEQYF. CDR3 nucleotide sequence: TGTGCCACCAGTGTTAAGGGGAGGCCCTACGAGCAGTACTTC. This chain joins TRBV24-1 and TRBJ2-7; a possible D gene is TRBD2 (6 bases). Germline V gene sequence: CDR1 KGHDR, CDR2 SFDVKD. The germline V and J ends were trimmed by 5 bases and 2 bases, with 12 bases remaining between them. The CDR3 has 14 amino acids.

The chain uses TRBV12-3 or TRBV12-4 and TRBJ1-1; D ambiguous. Trimming stripped 6 bases from V and 7 bases from J, with 12 bases between. The CDR3 is 12 amino acids. The CDR3 is CASSSTGSEAFF. In DNA form, the CDR3 reads TGTGCCAGCAGCTCGACTGGGAGTGAAGCTTTCTTT.

The J gene is TRBJ2-7, the V gene TRBV3-1 (or the pseudogene TRBV3-2), with TRBD1 identical over 7 bases. Trimming at V came to 3 bases and at J to 0 bases, leaving 5 bases not matched to a gene. The CDR3 has 15 residues. Germline V CDR1 and CDR2: LGHDT, YNNKEL (reference sequence). Here the CDR3 DNA reads TGTGCCAGCAGCCAGCCCGGGACAGCCTCCTACGAGCAGTACTTC. Its translation is CASSQPGTASYEQYF.

This chain uses TRBV4-3 with TRBJ1-3, with D unresolved. This CDR3 spans 16 amino acids. Trimming took 0 bases from V and 0 from J, leaving 9 bases between them. Germline V gene data show CDR1 as LGHNA and CDR2 as YSLEER. CDR3 sequence reads: CASSQEMQASGNTIYF. The CDR3 nucleotides are TGCGCCAGCAGCCAAGAAATGCAGGCCTCTGGAAACACCATATATTTT.

This clone showed up just once. J is TRBJ2-3 and V is TRBV7-9; 7 bases are shared with TRBD2. Germline values: CDR1 SEHNR, CDR2 FQNEAQ (reference sequence). Unmatched junction bases numbered 7, after V lost 4 bases and J lost 0 bases. The CDR3 length is 16 residues. The CDR3 nucleotides are TGTGCCAGCAGCTCCCTACTAGCGACTAGCACAGATACGCAGTATTTT. Translated: CASSSLLATSTDTQYF.

The chain joins TRBV4-3 to TRBJ1-4, with D possibly being TRBD1 (6 bases). Germline V gene lookup returns CDR1 LGHNA and CDR2 YSLEER. V gave up 1 base and J gave up 4 bases, with 13 bases separating them. The CDR3 is 16 residues long. The CDR3 DNA reads TGCGCCAGCAGCCAAGGAGCAGGGGTTGGTAATGAAAAACTGTTTTTT. It specifies CASSQGAGVGNEKLFF.

The genes are TRBV6-2 or TRBV6-3 and TRBJ2-1; D is undetermined. The V end lost 5 bases, the J end lost 5 bases, and 7 bases lay between the germline ends. The CDR3 consists of 12 residues. CDR1 is MNHEY, CDR2 SVGEGT, per germline. The CDR3 protein is CASSNNDNEQFF. DNA of the CDR3: TGTGCCAGCAGTAATAATGACAATGAGCAGTTCTTC.

The genes are TRBV13 and TRBJ2-1, with TRBD2 matching over 9 bases. The CDR3 is 17 amino acids. V dropped 2 bases and J dropped 7; count of bases not matched to a gene: 12. Germline V lookup: CDR1 PRHDT, CDR2 FYEKMQ (reference sequence). The DNA for the CDR3 is TGTGCCAGCAGCTTATTTATGCGGGGGGGCGGTCAGAATGAGCAGTTCTTC. Translation gives CASSLFMRGGGQNEQFF.

The chain recombines TRBV19 with TRBJ1-2; possibly TRBD1 for D (5 bases). This CDR3 is 15 amino acids long. The V gene's germline CDR1 is LNHDA and CDR2 SQIVND (reference sequence). V lost 3 bases, J lost 7 bases, and 18 bases lay in between. The CDR3 nucleotides read TGTGCCAGTAGTATCCCCTCGGGAGCGGGGGGTGGCTACACCTTC. Its protein is CASSIPSGAGGGYTF.

The genes are TRBV6-6 and TRBJ1-2; TRBD1 agrees at 11 bases. Germline V CDR1 and CDR2: MNHNY, SVGAGI (reference sequence). The V and J ends lost 5 bases and 4 bases, in that order; junction bases with no gene match: 6. The CDR3 has 15 amino acids. The CDR3 here is CASSPGQGASYGYTF. The CDR3 DNA reads as TGTGCCAGCAGTCCCGGACAGGGGGCAAGCTATGGCTACACCTTC.

This chain joins TRBV5-8 and TRBJ1-2; 7 bases are shared with TRBD1. The CDR3 loop spans 15 amino acids. V lost 0 bases and J lost 4; bases outside the gene matches: 6. The germline V gene has CDR1 SGHTS and CDR2 YDEGEE. The CDR3 DNA reads as TGTGCCAGCAGCTTGGCCGGGACAGTATCCTATGGCTACACCTTC. It is translated as CASSLAGTVSYGYTF.

This clone was seen just once. This rearrangement joins TRBV4-2 to TRBJ2-1; perhaps TRBD1 as D (6 bases). This CDR3 is 19 amino acids long. V shed 0 bases and J shed 0 bases, with 18 bases lying between them. Per the germline V gene, CDR1 is LGHNA and CDR2 is YNFKEQ. The CDR3 loop is CASSQERGTGRSSYNEQFF. The DNA for the CDR3 is TGTGCCAGCAGCCAAGAGAGGGGTACAGGGCGCAGCTCCTACAATGAGCAGTTCTTC.

The gene calls are TRBV6-5 and TRBJ1-2; 7 bases match TRBD1. Germline CDR1 and CDR2: MNHEY and SVGAGI. The CDR3 spans 15 residues. The V gene end was trimmed by 9 bases and the J gene end by 1 base; junction bases not matched to a gene: 11. The CDR3 sequence: CASLSTGIGNYGYTF. The DNA for the CDR3 is TGTGCCAGTTTGTCGACAGGGATCGGTAACTATGGCTACACCTTC.

The chain carries TRBV7-9 and TRBJ1-1; D ambiguous. V was clipped by 5 bases and J by 6 bases, with 13 bases between them. Germline V gene data show CDR1 as SEHNR and CDR2 as FQNEAQ (reference sequence). The CDR3 extends over 13 amino acids. The CDR3 sequence: CASSTDIISEAFF. The CDR3 nucleotides are TGTGCCAGCAGCACCGACATTATTTCTGAAGCTTTCTTT.

The chain combines TRBV5-4 with TRBJ2-7; 7 bases map to TRBD1. Trimming at V came to 3 bases and at J to 5 bases, leaving 5 bases not matched to a gene. The germline CDR1 and CDR2 sequences are SGHNT and YYREEE (reference sequence). There are 13 residues in the CDR3. The CDR3, as DNA: TGTGCCAGCAGCTGGACAGGAGAGGACGAGCAGTACTTC. Residues: CASSWTGEDEQYF.

The rearrangement joins TRBV6-8 to TRBJ1-5; 10 bases are shared with TRBD1. V shed 5 bases and J 11 bases; nucleotides not matched to a gene: 12. The CDR3 contains 15 residues. Germline CDR1 MNHGY, CDR2 SAAAGT. The CDR3 sequence: CASSPDRGPGVSQHF. CDR3 in DNA: TGTGCCAGCAGTCCAGACAGGGGGCCGGGCGTATCCCAGCATTTT.

The chain recombines TRBV3-1 (or the pseudogene TRBV3-2) with TRBJ2-4, with 10 bases that match TRBD1. CDR1 and CDR2 from the germline V gene are LGHDT and YNNKEL (reference sequence). V was pared by 2 bases and J by 7 bases, with 8 bases of the junction left unmatched. The CDR3 runs 16 residues. Here the CDR3 reads CASSQLTGGAPNIQYF. The CDR3 coding sequence is TGTGCCAGCAGCCAATTGACAGGGGGCGCTCCGAACATTCAGTACTTC.

This clone has just a few counts. The identical CDR3 is also encoded by other nucleotide sequences in the sample. The chain employs TRBV6-5 and TRBJ2-7, with 9 bases matching TRBD1. Germline V lookup: CDR1 MNHEY, CDR2 SVGAGI. V shed 5 bases and J 1 base; nucleotides not matched to a gene: 3. This CDR3 is 14 amino acids long. In DNA, the CDR3 is TGTGCCAGCAGTCGGGACAGGGTATCCTACGAGCAGTACTTC. The encoded protein is CASSRDRVSYEQYF.

CDR3 sequence: CASSEQGSTDTQYF. The CDR3 DNA is TGTGCCAGCAGCGAACAGGGATCCACAGATACGCAGTATTTT. The chain recombines TRBV2 with TRBJ2-3; TRBD1 is a possible D gene (6 bases). CDR3 length equals 14 residues. The ends were cut back, 6 bases at V and 2 bases at J, with 12 bases in the middle. From germline, CDR1 is SNHLY and CDR2 FYNNEI.

The chain employs TRBV27 and TRBJ1-1; D unclear. This CDR3 contains 13 residues. V gave up 8 bases and J gave up 0 bases, with 10 bases separating them. Germline lookup yields CDR1 MNHEY and CDR2 SMNVEV (reference sequence). The CDR3 region has the DNA TGTGCCAGCTCCTATTACTTGAACACTGAAGCTTTCTTT. Its protein is CASSYYLNTEAFF.

This rearrangement joins TRBV6-5 to TRBJ1-1; D call uncertain. CDR1 is MNHEY and CDR2 is SVGAGI in the germline V gene. The V end was cut by 3 bases, the J end by 1 base, with 9 bases between. The CDR3 has 14 residues. The CDR3 region is CASSYGAGNTEAFF. In nucleotides, the CDR3 is TGTGCCAGCAGTTATGGAGCCGGGAACACTGAAGCTTTCTTT.

The chain combines TRBV27 with TRBJ1-6, with D maybe TRBD1 (5 bases). V lost 7 bases and J 5 bases, leaving 15 bases between the germline ends. CDR1 and CDR2 from the germline V gene are MNHEY and SMNVEV (reference sequence). This CDR3 is built from 15 residues. In DNA form, the CDR3 reads TGTGCCAGCACCCAGGTAGCGGGGCATAATTCACCCCTCCACTTT. This sequence encodes CASTQVAGHNSPLHF.

J is TRBJ2-1 and V is TRBV27; 7 bases are shared with TRBD1. The trim removed 5 bases at V and 3 bases at J, leaving 7 bases unmatched. Germline V gives CDR1 MNHEY, CDR2 SMNVEV (reference sequence). The CDR3 spans 15 residues. The CDR3 region has the DNA TGTGCCAGCAGTGCCGGGACAGCAAACTACAATGAGCAGTTCTTC. This encodes CASSAGTANYNEQFF.

V gene TRBV7-2 combines with J gene TRBJ1-2; D is uncertain. Germline assignment: CDR1 SGHTA and CDR2 FQGNSA. The germline V and J ends were trimmed by 3 bases and 1 base, with 9 bases remaining between them. The CDR3 runs 14 residues. CDR3 residues: CASSLGTVNYGYTF. Written as DNA, the CDR3 is TGTGCCAGCAGCTTGGGCACAGTTAACTATGGCTACACCTTC.

The rearrangement joins TRBV27 to TRBJ2-7, with 8 bases lining up with TRBD1. Trimming took 6 bases from V and 0 from J; bases not matched to a gene: 4. Germline CDR1 MNHEY, CDR2 SMNVEV (reference sequence). The CDR3 extends over 14 amino acids. The CDR3 region has the DNA TGTGCCAGCAGGCGGACAGGGAGCTCCTACGAGCAGTACTTC. Amino acids: CASRRTGSSYEQYF.

This clone has only a few counts. At the DNA level, this CDR3 is encoded by other sequences in the same sample as well. The chain recombines TRBV12-3 or TRBV12-4 with TRBJ2-5; unclear D gene. The CDR3 extends over 11 amino acids. Trimming stripped 6 bases from V and 4 bases from J, with 6 bases between. The CDR3 nucleotides are TGTGCCAGCAGCTTCCGAGAGACCCAGTACTTC. Its protein is CASSFRETQYF.

The rearrangement joins TRBV4-3 to TRBJ1-4, with D perhaps TRBD1 (5 bases). Germline V gene data show CDR1 as LGHNA and CDR2 as YSLEER. The CDR3 length is 15 residues. V gave up 0 bases and J gave up 5 bases, with 10 bases separating them. The CDR3 DNA sequence: TGCGCCAGCAGCCAAGAGGCAGGGTCCAATGAAAAACTGTTTTTT. The encoded protein is CASSQEAGSNEKLFF.